This TCR beta chain was sequenced during a study of Graves' ophthalmopathy and Graves' hyperthyroidism. Study-level information: The authors collected peripheral blood at initial diagnosis, before any treatment. Overall study findings and caveats: Detected in blood as well were most expanded thyroid clonotypes with frequency above 0.001. Ophthalmopathy cases were distinguished from stable hyperthyroidism by a 13-signature model, reaching 85% to 90% sensitivity and 70% to 84% specificity. Sensitivity reached roughly 71% and specificity approximately 72% when the model predicted ophthalmopathy progression.

Amplification of the TCR beta CDR3 regions used RNA transcripts (as template). First-round RT-PCR relied on HTBI primers, and a second-round multiplex PCR came next. In TCRdb, the multiplex PCR reads were re-called with MiXCR into one record per CDR3 protein. This table has just over 600,000 distinct CDR3 sequences, about 24% appearing once. CDR1 is DFQATT and CDR2 is SNEGSKA in the germline V gene (reference sequence). This CDR3 spans 12 amino acids. This clonotype has more than one count but fewer than ten. Its antigen is not known. The junction departs from the called germline gene at one end, perhaps through a read error.

Sequenced material: peripheral blood. The chain uses TRBV20-1 and TRBJ2-7; D may be TRBD2 (6 bases). The sequence was collected from a woman younger than 30 with stable Graves' hyperthyroidism. Some clones in this sample may be carry-over from other donors' samples. For the CDR3, the DNA is TGCAGTGCCAGAGTTTGGGAGGACGAGCAGTACTTC. Translated: CSARVWEDEQYF.